A selection of T cell receptor beta chains follows, all from one sample in a study of blood T cell repertoires in COVID-19. Produced via immunoSEQ multiplex PCR; TCRdb's table is partial and in-frame only. The table shows about 400,000 clones, with 85% to 90% occurring only once. Source material: peripheral blood. These receptors were collected from a human donor in a cohort sampled during active COVID-19. The CDR3 runs from the conserved cysteine through the conserved F or W. Fields, in order: CDR3 protein, CDR3 DNA, D gene, clone size, V gene, CDR3 length, J gene. D genes are given only for firm matches. Some rows have no size entry. The others give once, few or many, or a class for an expanded clone.

CDR3: CASSSGQRFPYTQYF
DNA: TGTGCCAGCAGCTCGGGACAGAGGTTTCCCTATACGCAGTATTTT
D: TRBD1
size: -
V: TRBV11-2
length: 15
J: TRBJ2-3

CDR3: CASSLAAGGSTDTQYF
DNA: TGTGCCAGCAGCTTGGCGGCGGGAGGGAGCACAGATACGCAGTATTTT
D: TRBD2
size: -
V: TRBV5-4
length: 16
J: TRBJ2-3

CDR3: CASSSIHNNSPLHF
DNA: TGTGCCAGCAGTAGTATACACAACAATTCACCCCTCCACTTT
D: -
size: few
V: TRBV6-5
length: 14
J: TRBJ1-6

CDR3: CASSMVTGGYQETQYF
DNA: TGTGCCAGTAGTATGGTCACAGGTGGTTACCAAGAGACCCAGTACTTC
D: -
size: -
V: TRBV19
length: 16
J: TRBJ2-5

CDR3: CASSPGGTREKLFF
DNA: TGTGCCAGCAGCCCCGGGGGAACAAGGGAAAAACTGTTTTTT
D: -
size: -
V: TRBV6-6
length: 14
J: TRBJ1-4

CDR3: CASRGSIETQYF
DNA: TGTGCCAGCAGGGGCAGTATCGAGACCCAGTACTTC
D: -
size: -
V: TRBV12-3/TRBV12-4
length: 12
J: TRBJ2-5

CDR3: CASSQDRGMNTEAFF
DNA: TGTGCCAGCAGTCAGGACAGGGGGATGAACACTGAAGCTTTCTTT
D: TRBD1
size: once
V: TRBV2
length: 15
J: TRBJ1-1

CDR3: CASGGGGATGQFF
DNA: TGTGCCAGCGGGGGAGGAGGGGCTACAGGGCAGTTCTTC
D: -
size: -
V: TRBV2
length: 13
J: TRBJ2-1

CDR3: CASSVAGGGYNEQFF
DNA: TGTGCCAGCAGCGTAGCTGGTGGAGGATACAATGAGCAGTTCTTC
D: -
size: -
V: TRBV9
length: 15
J: TRBJ2-1

CDR3: CASSEQGHQPQHF
DNA: TGTGCCAGCAGTGAACAGGGGCACCAGCCCCAGCATTTT
D: -
size: few
V: TRBV2
length: 13
J: TRBJ1-5

CDR3: CAWSKDRSMRGYTF
DNA: TGTGCCTGGAGTAAGGACAGGTCTATGCGCGGCTACACCTTC
D: TRBD1
size: few
V: TRBV30
length: 14
J: TRBJ1-2

CDR3: CSASPQFYGYTF
DNA: TGCAGTGCTAGTCCGCAGTTCTATGGCTACACCTTC
D: -
size: -
V: TRBV20-1
length: 12
J: TRBJ1-2

CDR3: CASSRLGGGNEQYF
DNA: TGTGCCAGCAGCCGCCTCGGGGGAGGGAACGAGCAGTACTTC
D: TRBD2
size: -
V: TRBV14
length: 14
J: TRBJ2-7

CDR3: CASSPRQGTEQETQYF
DNA: TGTGCCAGCTCACCACGGCAGGGCACAGAACAAGAGACCCAGTACTTC
D: -
size: -
V: TRBV18
length: 16
J: TRBJ2-5

CDR3: CAWSKQITGNTIYF
DNA: TGTGCCTGGAGTAAACAGATAACCGGAAACACCATATATTTT
D: -
size: -
V: TRBV30
length: 14
J: TRBJ1-3

CDR3: CASSLSGGGNTEAFF
DNA: TGTGCCAGCAGCCTATCCGGCGGAGGGAACACTGAAGCTTTCTTT
D: -
size: -
V: TRBV7-6
length: 15
J: TRBJ1-1

CDR3: CASSQRGGDTHTDTQYF
DNA: TGTGCCAGCAGCCAGAGGGGTGGGGACACCCACACAGATACGCAGTATTTT
D: -
size: -
V: TRBV4-2
length: 17
J: TRBJ2-3

CDR3: CASSIDLATANTEAFF
DNA: TGTGCCAGTAGTATAGACCTCGCGACAGCGAACACTGAAGCTTTCTTT
D: -
size: few
V: TRBV19
length: 16
J: TRBJ1-1

CDR3: CASSKGGEDTF
DNA: TGTGCCAGCAGTAAGGGAGGGGAGGACACCTTC
D: -
size: -
V: TRBV6-5
length: 11
J: TRBJ1-2

CDR3: CASSLGQGMRGYTF
DNA: TGTGCCAGCAGCTTGGGACAGGGGATGAGGGGCTACACCTTC
D: TRBD1
size: -
V: TRBV11-2
length: 14
J: TRBJ1-2

CDR3: CATSEGRFNQPQHF
DNA: TGTGCCACCAGCGAGGGCAGATTTAATCAGCCCCAGCATTTT
D: -
size: -
V: TRBV15
length: 14
J: TRBJ1-5

CDR3: CATQTGILSGANVLTF
DNA: TGTGCCACTCAGACAGGCATTCTCTCTGGGGCCAACGTCCTGACTTTC
D: -
size: -
V: TRBV6-6
length: 16
J: TRBJ2-6

CDR3: CASSIGEIGEQFF
DNA: TGTGCCAGCAGTATAGGAGAAATAGGTGAGCAGTTCTTC
D: -
size: -
V: TRBV5-8
length: 13
J: TRBJ2-1

CDR3: CASSPVGRATDTQYF
DNA: TGTGCCAGCAGCCCGGTAGGGCGGGCAACAGATACGCAGTATTTT
D: -
size: -
V: TRBV5-6
length: 15
J: TRBJ2-3

CDR3: CASRRESTDTQYF
DNA: TGTGCCAGCAGGCGGGAGAGCACAGATACGCAGTATTTT
D: TRBD2
size: -
V: TRBV5-6
length: 13
J: TRBJ2-3

CDR3: CATSGSGSGTGELFF
DNA: TGTGCCACCAGTGGTTCAGGTTCTGGCACCGGGGAGCTGTTTTTT
D: -
size: -
V: TRBV24-1
length: 15
J: TRBJ2-2

CDR3: CASSTSGVKNIQYF
DNA: TGTGCCAGTAGTACTAGCGGGGTTAAAAACATTCAGTACTTC
D: TRBD2
size: -
V: TRBV19
length: 14
J: TRBJ2-4

CDR3: CASSPGQGFYNEQFF
DNA: TGCGCCAGCAGCCCCGGACAGGGCTTTTACAATGAGCAGTTCTTC
D: TRBD1
size: -
V: TRBV5-1
length: 15
J: TRBJ2-1

CDR3: CASSLRGQGAHEQYF
DNA: TGTGCCAGCAGCCTCCGGGGACAGGGGGCCCACGAGCAGTACTTC
D: TRBD1
size: -
V: TRBV3-1/TRBV3-2
length: 15
J: TRBJ2-7

CDR3: CASSQGSAGASYNEQFF
DNA: TGCGCCAGCAGCCAAGGATCTGCGGGAGCGTCCTACAATGAGCAGTTCTTC
D: TRBD2
size: -
V: TRBV4-1
length: 17
J: TRBJ2-1

CDR3: CASSPSGRVGELFF
DNA: TGTGCCAGCAGTCCTAGCGGGAGGGTCGGGGAGCTGTTTTTT
D: TRBD2
size: -
V: TRBV28
length: 14
J: TRBJ2-2

CDR3: CAISELMGLAVNEQFF
DNA: TGTGCCATCAGTGAGCTTATGGGACTAGCGGTTAATGAGCAGTTCTTC
D: TRBD2
size: -
V: TRBV10-3
length: 16
J: TRBJ2-1

CDR3: CASSLGTGKGNQPQHF
DNA: TGTGCCAGCAGCTTAGGGACAGGGAAGGGCAATCAGCCCCAGCATTTT
D: TRBD1
size: -
V: TRBV7-8
length: 16
J: TRBJ1-5

CDR3: CASSLLQASSYNEQFF
DNA: TGCGCCAGCAGCTTGTTACAGGCTAGCTCCTACAATGAGCAGTTCTTC
D: -
size: -
V: TRBV5-1
length: 16
J: TRBJ2-1

CDR3: CASSRDRGQTQYF
DNA: TGTGCCAGTAGTAGAGACAGGGGCCAGACCCAGTACTTC
D: TRBD1
size: once
V: TRBV19
length: 13
J: TRBJ2-5

CDR3: CASSEAGTSGRYEQFF
DNA: TGTGCCAGCAGTGAAGCTGGGACTAGCGGGAGATATGAGCAGTTCTTC
D: TRBD2
size: -
V: TRBV6-1
length: 16
J: TRBJ2-1

CDR3: CASSESDRIDYGYTF
DNA: TGTGCCAGCAGTGAATCGGACAGAATCGACTATGGCTACACCTTC
D: -
size: -
V: TRBV25-1
length: 15
J: TRBJ1-2

CDR3: CASSDGAASYNEQFF
DNA: TGTGCCAGCAGTGATGGGGCGGCATCCTACAATGAGCAGTTCTTC
D: -
size: -
V: TRBV6-1
length: 15
J: TRBJ2-1

CDR3: CAWSVGDRLTDTQYF
DNA: TGTGCCTGGAGTGTAGGGGACAGGCTCACAGATACGCAGTATTTT
D: TRBD1
size: -
V: TRBV30
length: 15
J: TRBJ2-3

CDR3: CASSPLSGVNNSPLHF
DNA: TGTGCCAGCTCACCACTTTCGGGGGTTAATAATTCACCCCTCCACTTT
D: -
size: -
V: TRBV18
length: 16
J: TRBJ1-6

CDR3: CASSLIPGGSYNEQFF
DNA: TGCGCCAGCAGCTTGATCCCGGGGGGGTCCTACAATGAGCAGTTCTTC
D: TRBD2
size: -
V: TRBV5-1
length: 16
J: TRBJ2-1

CDR3: CASSVGGSTDTQYF
DNA: TGCGCCAGCAGCGTCGGGGGGAGCACAGATACGCAGTATTTT
D: TRBD2
size: -
V: TRBV5-1
length: 14
J: TRBJ2-3

CDR3: CASSRSSGTGEKLFF
DNA: TGTGCCAGCAGCCGGAGCTCCGGGACAGGTGAAAAACTGTTTTTT
D: TRBD1
size: -
V: TRBV5-4
length: 15
J: TRBJ1-4

CDR3: CASSIEPGTVYGYTF
DNA: TGTGCCAGTAGTATAGAGCCCGGGACTGTGTATGGCTACACCTTC
D: -
size: -
V: TRBV19
length: 15
J: TRBJ1-2

CDR3: CSVRGTLGNTEAFF
DNA: TGCAGCGTCAGGGGGACTTTGGGGAACACTGAAGCTTTCTTT
D: TRBD1
size: few
V: TRBV29-1
length: 14
J: TRBJ1-1

CDR3: CASIPLAGGITDTQYF
DNA: TGTGCCAGCATCCCCCTAGCGGGGGGGATCACAGATACGCAGTATTTT
D: TRBD2
size: -
V: TRBV7-8
length: 16
J: TRBJ2-3

CDR3: CASSDLLQGADSPLHF
DNA: TGTGCCAGCAGTGACCTATTACAGGGGGCGGATTCACCCCTCCACTTT
D: TRBD1
size: once
V: TRBV6-1
length: 16
J: TRBJ1-6

CDR3: CASIPGEGPWTEVSRNTEAFF
DNA: TGCGCCAGCATCCCCGGGGAGGGACCGTGGACGGAGGTGTCCAGGAACACTGAAGCTTTCTTT
D: -
size: once
V: TRBV5-1
length: 21
J: TRBJ1-1

CDR3: CASSGQYLLQPQHF
DNA: TGTGCCAGCAGTGGACAGTATCTTCTACAGCCCCAGCATTTT
D: -
size: -
V: TRBV2
length: 14
J: TRBJ1-5

CDR3: CASSLEGLRGETQYF
DNA: TGCGCCAGCAGCTTGGAAGGACTCAGAGGGGAGACCCAGTACTTC
D: -
size: -
V: TRBV5-1
length: 15
J: TRBJ2-5

CDR3: CAIRRAGGLYEQYF
DNA: TGTGCCATCAGGAGAGCGGGAGGGCTTTACGAGCAGTACTTC
D: TRBD2
size: -
V: TRBV10-3
length: 14
J: TRBJ2-7

CDR3: CASSSLDREDTQYF
DNA: TGTGCCAGCAGCTCACTGGACAGGGAGGATACGCAGTATTTT
D: TRBD1
size: -
V: TRBV5-6
length: 14
J: TRBJ2-3

CDR3: CASNPLDREVNTEAFF
DNA: TGTGCCAGCAATCCACTTGACAGGGAGGTGAACACTGAAGCTTTCTTT
D: TRBD1
size: -
V: TRBV28
length: 16
J: TRBJ1-1

CDR3: CASSKRYRSPYNSPLHF
DNA: TGTGCCAGCAGCAAAAGATACAGGAGCCCCTATAATTCACCCCTCCACTTT
D: -
size: once
V: TRBV21-1
length: 17
J: TRBJ1-6

CDR3: CASGRIGEQPQHF
DNA: TGTGCCAGCGGGCGCATCGGGGAACAGCCCCAGCATTTT
D: -
size: -
V: TRBV6-5
length: 13
J: TRBJ1-5